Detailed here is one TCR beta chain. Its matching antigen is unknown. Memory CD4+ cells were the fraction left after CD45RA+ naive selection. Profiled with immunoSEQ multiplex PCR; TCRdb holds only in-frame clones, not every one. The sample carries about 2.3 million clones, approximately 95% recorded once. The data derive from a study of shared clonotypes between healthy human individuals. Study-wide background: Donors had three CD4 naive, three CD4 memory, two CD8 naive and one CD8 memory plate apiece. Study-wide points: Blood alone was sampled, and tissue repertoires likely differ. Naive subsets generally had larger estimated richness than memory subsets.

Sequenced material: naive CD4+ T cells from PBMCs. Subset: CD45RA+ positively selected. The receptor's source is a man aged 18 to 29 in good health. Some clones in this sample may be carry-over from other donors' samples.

The CDR3 coding sequence is TGCGCCAGCAGCTCCGGGACAGGGTATGCCGGGGAGCTGTTTTTT. Its translation is CASSSGTGYAGELFF. This chain joins TRBV5-1 and TRBJ2-2, with 9 bases fitting TRBD1. The junction had 6 bases not matched to a gene; V was cut back by 3 bases and J by 6 bases. CDR1 and CDR2 (germline): SGHRS, YFSETQ. CDR3 length: 15 residues.